These 19 T cell receptor beta chains originate from one sample sequenced in a study of T cell responses to AZD1222 COVID-19 vaccine. Produced via immunoSEQ multiplex PCR; TCRdb's table is partial and in-frame only. The table includes fewer than 120,000 clones, 87% detected once. Here the sequenced sample was peripheral blood, taken on day 0 of AZD1222 vaccination. The receptors originated from an adult in good health.

The chain uses TRBV7-4 and TRBJ1-1, with TRBD1 as a possible D gene (6 bases). Germline V lookup: CDR1 SGHVT, CDR2 SQSDAQ. Deletions cut 7 bases from V and 5 bases from J, with 29 bases between. This CDR3 comprises 18 residues. DNA of the CDR3: TGTGCCAGCAAACTCGGCGTCGAGGGGGGGCGAGGAGAAACTGAAGCTTTCTTT. Translating gives CASKLGVEGGRGETEAFF.

The chain joins TRBV19 to TRBJ1-5; D ambiguous. The germline V and J ends were trimmed by 5 bases and 3 bases, with 17 bases remaining between them. This CDR3 is built from 16 residues. CDR1 LNHDA and CDR2 SQIVND come from the germline V gene (reference sequence). CDR3 nucleotides: TGTGCCAGTAGTGTCAAGGCCGGCGCATACAATCAGCCCCAGCATTTT. This codes for CASSVKAGAYNQPQHF.

The CDR3 DNA sequence: TGTGCCAGCAGCCCAGAGGTATCGGGGATCGGCTATGGCTACACCTTC. This sequence encodes CASSPEVSGIGYGYTF. This sequence joins TRBV4-2 and TRBJ1-2; D not certain. The CDR3 consists of 16 residues. Germline-derived CDR1 and CDR2 are LGHNA and YNFKEQ. Trimming stripped 4 bases from V and 4 bases from J, with 19 bases between.

The table lists this clone with a few counts. The chain uses TRBV9 and TRBJ2-7; tentatively, D is TRBD2 (6 bases). Germline lookup yields CDR1 SGDLS and CDR2 YYNGEE. V was cut by 0 bases and J by 5 bases, with 12 bases left in between. The CDR3 runs 14 residues. Here the CDR3 DNA reads TGTGCCAGCAGCGTAGGGGGATGGGAGGACGAGCAGTACTTC. As protein: CASSVGGWEDEQYF.

The rearrangement joins TRBV7-9 to TRBJ1-2; 9 nucleotides line up with TRBD1. V lost 6 bases, J lost 6 bases, and 5 bases stayed unmatched. Germline-derived CDR1 and CDR2 are SEHNR and FQNEAQ (reference sequence). The CDR3 length is 13 residues. This CDR3 is CASRGDREDGYTF. The CDR3 DNA reads TGTGCCAGCAGAGGGGACAGGGAAGATGGCTACACCTTC.

This clone was found once. This sequence joins TRBV14 and TRBJ1-3; 7 bases are a match to TRBD1. CDR3 length equals 14 residues. Germline loops: CDR1 SGHDN, CDR2 FVKESK. Germline trimming cut 4 bases from V and 2 bases from J; bases unmatched to any gene: 2. DNA for the CDR3: TGTGCCAGCAGCCGTGGACAGGCTGGAAACACCATATATTTT. Protein sequence: CASSRGQAGNTIYF.

This clone was counted only a few times. The chain recombines TRBV28 with TRBJ1-6, with D maybe TRBD1 (6 bases). Germline V CDR1 and CDR2: MDHEN, SYDVKM. The ends were cut back, 2 bases at V and 7 bases at J, with 12 bases in the middle. CDR3 size: 15 residues. The CDR3 bases are TGTGCCAGCAGTTTAGGGGGGGCAAGGAATTCACCCCTCCACTTT. This encodes CASSLGGARNSPLHF.

The chain is built from TRBV28 and TRBJ1-2, with D possibly matching TRBD1 (5 bases). The ends were cut back, 6 bases at V and 7 bases at J, with 18 bases in the middle. Per the germline V gene, CDR1 is MDHEN and CDR2 is SYDVKM. This CDR3 contains 14 residues. CDR3: CASSLGWGMVGYTF. CDR3 nucleotides: TGTGCCAGCAGCCTCGGTTGGGGGATGGTTGGCTACACCTTC.

This rearrangement joins TRBV10-3 to TRBJ2-7; TRBD1 might be the D (6 bases). Germline CDR1 is ENHRY and CDR2 is SYGVKD. With 3 bases removed from V and 7 bases from J, the gap between germline ends came to 16 bases. The CDR3 has 14 amino acids. DNA of the CDR3: TGTGCCATCAGTGATAAGGGGGTCCCCTGGGAGCAGTACTTC. Its translation is CAISDKGVPWEQYF.

The chain recombines TRBV24-1 with TRBJ2-2; D is perhaps TRBD2 (6 bases). The germline V and J ends were trimmed by 7 bases and 0 bases, with 8 bases remaining between them. Germline values: CDR1 KGHDR, CDR2 SFDVKD. This CDR3 region has 14 residues. Here the CDR3 reads CATRGDSNTGELFF. The CDR3 bases are TGTGCCACCAGGGGGGACTCGAACACCGGGGAGCTGTTTTTT.

This clone was seen only once. The J gene is TRBJ2-1, the V gene TRBV27; 7 bases map to TRBD2. Trimming took 4 bases from V and 4 from J; bases not matched to a gene: 10. This CDR3 contains 16 residues. Germline lookup yields CDR1 MNHEY and CDR2 SMNVEV (reference sequence). The CDR3 nucleotides read TGTGCCAGCAGTTCACTGAGCGGGACTTGGTACAATGAGCAGTTCTTC. Translated: CASSSLSGTWYNEQFF.

The chain carries TRBV28 and TRBJ2-7, with D possibly TRBD1 on 5 matching bases. V was clipped by 5 bases and J by 2 bases, with 10 bases between them. This CDR3 region has 13 residues. The germline V gene encodes CDR1 MDHEN and CDR2 SYDVKM. The CDR3 spells CASSGAATYEQYF. CDR3 nucleotide sequence: TGTGCCAGCAGTGGGGCAGCCACCTACGAGCAGTACTTC.

CDR3 region: CASSQDTGGFSPLHF. The DNA of the CDR3 is TGTGCCAGCAGCCAAGACACAGGGGGCTTTTCACCCCTCCACTTT. This chain joins TRBV14 and TRBJ1-6; 9 bases are shared with TRBD1. The ends lost 0 bases at V and 9 bases at J; junction bases unmatched: 3. CDR1 and CDR2 from the germline V gene are SGHDN and FVKESK. The CDR3 loop spans 15 amino acids.

The gene calls are TRBV6-2 or TRBV6-3 and TRBJ1-1; the D gene is possibly TRBD1 (6 bases). V was pared by 3 bases and J by 6 bases, with 26 bases between. The germline CDR1 and CDR2 sequences are MNHEY and SVGEGT. This CDR3 has 18 residues. The DNA of the CDR3 is TGTGCCAGCAGTTATGGGTCGGGGACACTCCACCCTAATGCTGAAGCTTTCTTT. Protein sequence: CASSYGSGTLHPNAEAFF.

The chain links TRBV28 to TRBJ2-7; weak D call: TRBD1 (5 bases). CDR3 length equals 14 residues. Trimming shortened V by 5 bases and J by 6 bases, and 17 bases separated the two germline ends. Germline CDR1 reads MDHEN; CDR2 reads SYDVKM. The CDR3 sequence: CASSLRQGSREQYF. Written as DNA, the CDR3 is TGTGCCAGCAGTCTTAGGCAGGGAAGTCGCGAGCAGTACTTC.

V gene TRBV9 combines with J gene TRBJ2-1, with D unclear. Trimming left V 4 bases short and J 0 bases short, with 11 bases between. The CDR3 is made up of 15 amino acids. From germline, CDR1 is SGDLS and CDR2 YYNGEE. This CDR3 is CASSPRLPSYNEQFF. The DNA of the CDR3 is TGTGCCAGCAGCCCCCGCCTGCCCTCCTACAATGAGCAGTTCTTC.

The chain couples TRBV28 to TRBJ1-5, with D perhaps matching TRBD1 (5 bases). The CDR3 has 15 residues. Germline loops: CDR1 MDHEN, CDR2 SYDVKM. The ends were cut back, 1 base at V and 8 bases at J, with 15 bases in the middle. The CDR3 spells CASSLSAGRGKPQHF. DNA of the CDR3: TGTGCCAGCAGTTTATCTGCCGGTCGGGGGAAGCCCCAGCATTTT.

This clone was seen once. The chain is built from TRBV5-6 and TRBJ2-7; D remains ambiguous. V shed 4 bases and J shed 4 bases, with 12 bases lying between them. The CDR3 spans 13 residues. Germline V gene sequence: CDR1 SGHDT, CDR2 YYEEEE. The CDR3, as DNA: TGTGCCAGCAGCCGCACCCAGAGTTACGAGCAGTACTTC. This gives the protein CASSRTQSYEQYF.

V gene TRBV2 combines with J gene TRBJ1-5; D ambiguous. V gave up 2 bases and J gave up 10 bases, with 12 bases separating them. Germline CDR1 SNHLY, CDR2 FYNNEI. The length of the CDR3 is 13 residues. In DNA form, the CDR3 reads TGTGCCAGCAGTGAACGCTCCGGGTCACCCCAGCATTTT. The encoded protein is CASSERSGSPQHF.